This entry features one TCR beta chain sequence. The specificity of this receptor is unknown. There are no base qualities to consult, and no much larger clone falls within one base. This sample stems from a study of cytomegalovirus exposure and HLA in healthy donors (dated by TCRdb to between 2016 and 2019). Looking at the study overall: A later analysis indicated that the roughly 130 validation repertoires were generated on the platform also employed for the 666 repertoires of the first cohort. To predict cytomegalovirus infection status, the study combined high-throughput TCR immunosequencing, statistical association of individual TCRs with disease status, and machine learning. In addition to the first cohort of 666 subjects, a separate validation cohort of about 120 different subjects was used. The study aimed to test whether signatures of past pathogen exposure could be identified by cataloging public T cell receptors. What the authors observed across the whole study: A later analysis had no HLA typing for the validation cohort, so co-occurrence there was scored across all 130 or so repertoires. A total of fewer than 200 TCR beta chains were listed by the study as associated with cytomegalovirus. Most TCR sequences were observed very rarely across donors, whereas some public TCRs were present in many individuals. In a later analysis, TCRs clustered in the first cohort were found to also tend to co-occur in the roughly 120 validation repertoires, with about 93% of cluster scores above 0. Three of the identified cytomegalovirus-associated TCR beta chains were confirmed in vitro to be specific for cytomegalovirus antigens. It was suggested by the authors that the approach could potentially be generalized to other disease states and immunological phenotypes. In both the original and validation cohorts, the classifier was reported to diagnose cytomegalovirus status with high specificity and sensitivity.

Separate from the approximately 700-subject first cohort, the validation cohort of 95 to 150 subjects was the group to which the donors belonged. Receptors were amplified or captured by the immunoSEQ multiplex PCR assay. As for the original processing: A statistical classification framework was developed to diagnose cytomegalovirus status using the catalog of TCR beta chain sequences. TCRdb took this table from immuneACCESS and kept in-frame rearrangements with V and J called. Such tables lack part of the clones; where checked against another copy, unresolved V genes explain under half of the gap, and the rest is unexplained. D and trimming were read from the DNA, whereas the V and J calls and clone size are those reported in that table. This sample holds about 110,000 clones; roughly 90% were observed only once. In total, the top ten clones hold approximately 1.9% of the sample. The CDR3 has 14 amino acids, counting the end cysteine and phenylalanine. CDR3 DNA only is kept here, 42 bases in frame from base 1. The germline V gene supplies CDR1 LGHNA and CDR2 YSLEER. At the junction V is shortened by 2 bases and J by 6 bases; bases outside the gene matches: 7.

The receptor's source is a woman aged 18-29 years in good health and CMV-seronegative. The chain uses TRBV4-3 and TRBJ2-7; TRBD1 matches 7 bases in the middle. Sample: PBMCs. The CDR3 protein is CASSQYETGPEQYF. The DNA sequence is TGCGCCAGCAGCCAATATGAGACAGGGCCCGAGCAGTACTTC.